This entry lists 16 T cell receptor beta chains sequenced from one sample in a study of human T cells and chemical hapten exposure. TCRdb passed the RACE reads through MiXCR, listing each CDR3 protein once. The table lists 150,000 to 200,000 distinct CDR3 sequences, 25% to 35% of them singletons. Sample time point: pre-sensitization, week 0. Treatment given: therapeutic diphenylcyclopropenone sensitization with weekly scalp DPC. The specimen comprised whole blood, sampled in connection with sensitization to the hapten diphenylcyclopropenone (DPC). The receptors were sampled from a woman between 25 and 40 years old with alopecia areata. Some clones in this sample may be carry-over from other donors' samples.

This rearrangement joins TRBV9 to TRBJ1-5, with 7 positions matching TRBD1. The germline V gene has CDR1 SGDLS and CDR2 YYNGEE. V was clipped by 4 bases and J by 4 bases; unmatched bases: 5. This CDR3 comprises 14 residues. CDR3 in amino acids: CASSPGQENQPQHF. The CDR3 coding sequence is TGTGCCAGCAGCCCCGGACAGGAGAATCAGCCCCAGCATTTT.

This clonotype has more than one count but fewer than ten. A read error may account for a junction end that differs from germline. The chain carries TRBV12-3 or TRBV12-4 and TRBJ2-1; D uncertain. The CDR3 sequence is 12 residues long. The CDR3 loop reads CASSALYNEQSF. The CDR3 DNA is TGTGCCAGCAGTGCACTATACAATGAGCAGTCCTTC.

The V gene is TRBV9, the J gene TRBJ2-7, with D perhaps matching TRBD1 or TRBD2 (5 bases each). V lost 0 bases to trimming and J lost 2 bases, with 9 bases between them. Germline assignment: CDR1 SGDLS and CDR2 YYNGEE. The CDR3 is 14 amino acids. CDR3 DNA sequence: TGTGCCAGCAGCGTAGGGGACGGAGCCTACGAGCAGTACTTC. This sequence encodes CASSVGDGAYEQYF.

This clonotype was observed a few times. V and J are TRBV28 and TRBJ2-7; perhaps TRBD2 as D (5 bases). Between the trimmed V and J ends, which lost 2 bases and 1 base, there was a span of 15 bases. The length of the CDR3 is 16 residues. Germline lookup yields CDR1 MDHEN and CDR2 SYDVKM. DNA for the CDR3: TGTGCCAGCAGTTTAGGACCGGGGATCGTGTCCTACGAGCAGTACTTC. This encodes CASSLGPGIVSYEQYF.

Only one count was recorded for this clonotype. This chain uses TRBV18 with TRBJ2-7; D perhaps matches TRBD2 (6 bases). Germline-derived CDR1 and CDR2 are KGHSH and LQKENI. The CDR3 has 15 amino acids. Trimming pared 6 bases from V and 4 bases from J, leaving 19 bases between. CDR3 DNA: TGTGCCAGCTCCCCCGGGGGTCCCCAATTTTACGAGCAGTACTTC. Its translation is CASSPGGPQFYEQYF.

This clonotype was seen only a few times. This rearrangement joins TRBV7-3 to TRBJ2-3; the match to TRBD2 covers 7 bases. The CDR3 runs to 14 residues. Germline loops: CDR1 SGHTA, CDR2 FQGTGA. V lost 6 bases and J lost 2; bases outside the gene matches: 5. CDR3 residues: CASRPGTNTDTQYF. The CDR3 region has the DNA TGTGCCAGCAGGCCGGGGACTAACACAGATACGCAGTATTTT.

This clonotype was seen a handful of times. The rearrangement joins TRBV15 to TRBJ1-2, with D perhaps TRBD1 (5 bases). Germline assignment: CDR1 LNHNV and CDR2 YYDKDF (reference sequence). This CDR3 is built from 15 residues. Trimming took 0 bases from V and 1 from J, leaving 9 bases between them. The CDR3 nucleotides read TGTGCCACCAGCAGAGAGAAGGGGCTTAACTATGGCTACACCTTC. This translates into CATSREKGLNYGYTF.

J is TRBJ2-5 and V is TRBV28, with TRBD2 matching over 11 bases. With V trimmed by 5 bases and J by 5 bases, 7 bases remained unmatched. CDR1 is MDHEN and CDR2 is SYDVKM in the germline V gene. This CDR3 comprises 15 residues. CDR3 protein: CASSARTSGFETQYF. DNA of the CDR3: TGTGCCAGCAGTGCCCGGACTAGCGGGTTTGAGACCCAGTACTTC.

This clonotype was counted a few times. The gene calls are TRBV11-1 and TRBJ2-3, with D perhaps TRBD2 (5 bases). V was shortened by 5 bases and J by 2 bases, with 8 bases between the two germline ends. CDR3 size: 13 residues. The germline V gene has CDR1 SGHAT and CDR2 FQDESV (reference sequence). CDR3 nucleotides: TGTGCCAGCAGCGAGCGGTACACAGATACGCAGTATTTT. This sequence encodes CASSERYTDTQYF.

This clonotype was counted a few times. The rearrangement uses TRBV7-9 and TRBJ2-3; 9 bases align to TRBD2. Germline CDR1 is SEHNR and CDR2 is FQNEAQ (reference sequence). This CDR3 is built from 16 residues. V lost 5 bases, J lost 2 bases, and 8 bases stayed unmatched. CDR3 loop: CASSPQLAGATDTQYF. The CDR3 nucleotides are TGTGCCAGCAGCCCACAATTAGCGGGAGCCACAGATACGCAGTATTTT.

The table lists this clonotype with a few counts. This chain joins TRBV10-3 and TRBJ2-7; no clear D gene. Germline-derived CDR1 and CDR2 are ENHRY and SYGVKD. The CDR3 contains 16 residues. The V end was cut by 4 bases, the J end by 5 bases, with 21 bases between. CDR3 in DNA: TGTGCCATCAGTGGAACCTCCGCCCGGTCAGGAGACGAGCAGTACTTC. It is translated as CAISGTSARSGDEQYF.

The rearrangement uses TRBV7-8 and TRBJ1-4; D ambiguous. This CDR3 has 13 amino acids. Germline V lookup: CDR1 SGHVS, CDR2 FQNEAQ. The V end was cut by 7 bases, the J end by 8 bases, with 14 bases between. For the CDR3, the DNA is TGTGCCAGCATTGGTGGTTTCGGGGAAAAACTGTTTTTT. This codes for CASIGGFGEKLFF.

This clonotype was counted between two and nine times. V is TRBV28 and J is TRBJ2-3; D is unclear. Trimming removed 4 bases at V and 0 bases at J, with 11 bases between. The CDR3 totals 15 residues. Per the germline V gene, CDR1 is MDHEN and CDR2 is SYDVKM. CDR3 protein: CASSSQAVSTDTQYF. The CDR3 DNA reads TGTGCCAGCAGTTCCCAGGCAGTAAGCACAGATACGCAGTATTTT.

The rearrangement links TRBV6-1 to TRBJ1-4; D unresolved. This CDR3 comprises 15 residues. CDR1 is MNHNS, CDR2 SASEGT, per germline. Trimming took off 3 bases at V and 7 bases at J, with 15 bases between the two ends. The CDR3 nucleotides are TGTGCCAGCAGTGATCAGTCCGACGTGGGTGAAAAACTGTTTTTT. Its protein is CASSDQSDVGEKLFF.

This sequence joins TRBV5-1 and TRBJ2-6; 8 bases are a match to TRBD1. This CDR3 has 18 residues. Germline V gene data show CDR1 as SGHRS and CDR2 as YFSETQ. The J segment lost 0 bases and the V segment lost 3 bases, leaving 8 bases of the junction unmatched. CDR3 loop: CASSWTGRQGSGANVLTF. In DNA, the CDR3 is TGCGCCAGCAGCTGGACAGGGAGACAGGGCTCTGGGGCCAACGTCCTGACTTTC.

The chain combines TRBV20-1 with TRBJ1-1; 7 bases align to TRBD1. CDR3 length equals 14 residues. Per germline, CDR1 DFQATT and CDR2 SNEGSKA (reference sequence). Trimming took 1 base from V and 8 from J; bases not matched to a gene: 10. The CDR3 coding sequence is TGCAGTGCTAGAGGATCCCAGGGGGATCTAGAAGCTTTCTTT. Protein product: CSARGSQGDLEAFF.